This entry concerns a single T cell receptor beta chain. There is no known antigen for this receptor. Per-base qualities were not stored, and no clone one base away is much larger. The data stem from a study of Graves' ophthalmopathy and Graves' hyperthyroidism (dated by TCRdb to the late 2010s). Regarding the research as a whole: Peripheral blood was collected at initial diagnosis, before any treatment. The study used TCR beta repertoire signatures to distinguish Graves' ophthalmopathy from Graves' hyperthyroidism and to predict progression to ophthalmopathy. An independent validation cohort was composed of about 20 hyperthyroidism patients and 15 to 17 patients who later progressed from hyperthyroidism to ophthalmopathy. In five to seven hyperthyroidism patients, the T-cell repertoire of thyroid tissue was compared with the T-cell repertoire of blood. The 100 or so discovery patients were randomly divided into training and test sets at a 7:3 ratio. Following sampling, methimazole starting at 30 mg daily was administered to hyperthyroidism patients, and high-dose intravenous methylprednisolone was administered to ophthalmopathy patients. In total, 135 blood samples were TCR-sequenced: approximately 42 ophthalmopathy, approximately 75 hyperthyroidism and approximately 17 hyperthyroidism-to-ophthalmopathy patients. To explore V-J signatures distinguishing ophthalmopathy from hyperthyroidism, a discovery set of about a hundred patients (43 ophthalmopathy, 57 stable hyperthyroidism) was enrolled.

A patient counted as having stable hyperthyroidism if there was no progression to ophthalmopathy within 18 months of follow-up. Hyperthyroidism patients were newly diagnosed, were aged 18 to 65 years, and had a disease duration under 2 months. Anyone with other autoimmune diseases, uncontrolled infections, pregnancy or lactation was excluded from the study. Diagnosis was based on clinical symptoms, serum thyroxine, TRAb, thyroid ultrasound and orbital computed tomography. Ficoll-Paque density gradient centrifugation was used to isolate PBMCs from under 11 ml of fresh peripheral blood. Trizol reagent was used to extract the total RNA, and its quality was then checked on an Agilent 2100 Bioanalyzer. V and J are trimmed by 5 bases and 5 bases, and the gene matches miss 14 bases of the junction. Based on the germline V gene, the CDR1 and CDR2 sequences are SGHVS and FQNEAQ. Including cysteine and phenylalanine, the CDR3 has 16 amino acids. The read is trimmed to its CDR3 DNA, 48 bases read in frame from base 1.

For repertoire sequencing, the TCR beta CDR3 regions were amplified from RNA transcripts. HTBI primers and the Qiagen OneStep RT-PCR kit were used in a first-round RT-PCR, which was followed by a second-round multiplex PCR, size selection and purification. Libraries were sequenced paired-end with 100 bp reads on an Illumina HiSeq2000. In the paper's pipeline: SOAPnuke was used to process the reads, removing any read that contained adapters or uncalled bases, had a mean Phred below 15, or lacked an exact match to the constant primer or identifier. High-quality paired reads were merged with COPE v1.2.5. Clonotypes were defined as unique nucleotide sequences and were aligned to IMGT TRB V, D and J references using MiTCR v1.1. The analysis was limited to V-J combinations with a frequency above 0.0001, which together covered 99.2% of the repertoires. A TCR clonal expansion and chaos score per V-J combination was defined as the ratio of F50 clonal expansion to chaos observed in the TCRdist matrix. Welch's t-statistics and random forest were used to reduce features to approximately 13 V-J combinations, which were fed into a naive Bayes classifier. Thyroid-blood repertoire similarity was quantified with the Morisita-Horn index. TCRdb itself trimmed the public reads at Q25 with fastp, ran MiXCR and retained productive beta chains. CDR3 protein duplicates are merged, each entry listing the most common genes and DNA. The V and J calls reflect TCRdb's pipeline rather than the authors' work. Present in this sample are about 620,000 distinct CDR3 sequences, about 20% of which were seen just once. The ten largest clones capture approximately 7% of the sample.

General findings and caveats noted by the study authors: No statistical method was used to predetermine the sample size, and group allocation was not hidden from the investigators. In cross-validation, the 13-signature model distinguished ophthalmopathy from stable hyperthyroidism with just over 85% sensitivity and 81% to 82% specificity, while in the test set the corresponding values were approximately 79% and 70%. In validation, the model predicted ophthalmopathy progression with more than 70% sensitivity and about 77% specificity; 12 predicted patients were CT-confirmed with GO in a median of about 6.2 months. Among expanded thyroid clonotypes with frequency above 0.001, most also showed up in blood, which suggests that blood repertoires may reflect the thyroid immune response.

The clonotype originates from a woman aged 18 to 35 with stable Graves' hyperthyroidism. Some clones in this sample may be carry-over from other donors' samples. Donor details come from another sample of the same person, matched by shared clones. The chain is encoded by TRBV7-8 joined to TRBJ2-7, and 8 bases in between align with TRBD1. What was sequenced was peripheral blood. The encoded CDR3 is CASSQPPSGQGHEQYF. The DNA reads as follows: TGTGCCAGCAGCCAACCACCGTCTGGACAGGGACACGAGCAGTACTTC.